The rows below give T cell receptor beta chains drawn from one sample of a study of blood T cell repertoires in COVID-19. Sequencing was performed with immunoSEQ multiplex PCR; in TCRdb, only in-frame clones are kept and a portion is missing. Of approximately 300,000 clones listed, approximately 90% are singletons. Sequences were obtained from peripheral blood. Receptor source: a man younger than 40 with acute or convalescent COVID-19. Both conserved end residues are part of each CDR3. The order of the fields is J gene, D gene, V gene, clone size, CDR3 DNA, CDR3 protein. D genes are given only for firm matches. For some rows the clone size is stated as once, few or many, or as a class when expanded; others skip it.

J: TRBJ2-5; D: NA; V: TRBV2; size: NA; DNA: TGTGCCAGCAGTAAGTGGGCCAGTCAAGAGACCCAGTACTTC; CDR3: CASSKWASQETQYF
J: TRBJ2-1; D: TRBD2; V: TRBV4-1; size: NA; DNA: TGCGCCAGCAGCCAATCGTCTAGCGGGGGGGACAATGAGCAGTTCTTC; CDR3: CASSQSSSGGDNEQFF
J: TRBJ2-5; D: TRBD2; V: TRBV18; size: NA; DNA: TGTGCCAGCTCACCACCGGGACTAGCGGGTCAAGAGACCCAGTACTTC; CDR3: CASSPPGLAGQETQYF
J: TRBJ1-1; D: TRBD1; V: TRBV28; size: NA; DNA: TGTGCCAGCAGTTTCGACCTTGGACAGGCACCCCCTGAAGCTTTCTTT; CDR3: CASSFDLGQAPPEAFF
J: TRBJ1-5; D: NA; V: TRBV18; size: NA; DNA: TGTGCCAGCTCCGGGTCCCGCAATCAGCCCCAGCATTTT; CDR3: CASSGSRNQPQHF
J: TRBJ2-1; D: TRBD2; V: TRBV6-1; size: NA; DNA: TGTGCCAGCAGTGACCTAGCGGGGGGGCTCAATGAGCAGTTCTTC; CDR3: CASSDLAGGLNEQFF
J: TRBJ1-3; D: TRBD1; V: TRBV10-2; size: NA; DNA: TGCGCCAGCAGCTTTACAGGGGCTGGAAACACCATATATTTT; CDR3: CASSFTGAGNTIYF
J: TRBJ1-3; D: NA; V: TRBV5-1; size: NA; DNA: TGCGCCAGCAGCGATAGAGATGGAAACACCATATATTTT; CDR3: CASSDRDGNTIYF
J: TRBJ1-2; D: NA; V: TRBV7-9; size: NA; DNA: TGTGCCAGCAGCTCCCATATGGGGGGTCACTATGGCTACACCTTC; CDR3: CASSSHMGGHYGYTF
J: TRBJ2-2; D: NA; V: TRBV5-1; size: NA; DNA: TGCGCCAGCAGCCAACAGTACGGGGAGCTGTTTTTT; CDR3: CASSQQYGELFF
J: TRBJ2-1; D: TRBD1; V: TRBV19; size: few; DNA: TGTGCCAGTAGGGTTGGGACAGGGTACAATGAGCAGTTCTTC; CDR3: CASRVGTGYNEQFF
J: TRBJ1-5; D: TRBD1; V: TRBV19; size: NA; DNA: TGTGCCAGTACACCGGGCAGGGGGCTGACGGGCAATCAGCCCCAGCATTTT; CDR3: CASTPGRGLTGNQPQHF
J: TRBJ2-5; D: TRBD2; V: TRBV5-6; size: NA; DNA: TGTGCCAGCAGCTTAAGAGGAAGGGACCATAGCGGGAGGAAAGAGACCCAGTACTTC; CDR3: CASSLRGRDHSGRKETQYF
J: TRBJ2-2; D: NA; V: TRBV7-3; size: NA; DNA: TGTGCCAGCAGCTTGGGCGGGGGCCCCGGGGAGCTGTTTTTT; CDR3: CASSLGGGPGELFF